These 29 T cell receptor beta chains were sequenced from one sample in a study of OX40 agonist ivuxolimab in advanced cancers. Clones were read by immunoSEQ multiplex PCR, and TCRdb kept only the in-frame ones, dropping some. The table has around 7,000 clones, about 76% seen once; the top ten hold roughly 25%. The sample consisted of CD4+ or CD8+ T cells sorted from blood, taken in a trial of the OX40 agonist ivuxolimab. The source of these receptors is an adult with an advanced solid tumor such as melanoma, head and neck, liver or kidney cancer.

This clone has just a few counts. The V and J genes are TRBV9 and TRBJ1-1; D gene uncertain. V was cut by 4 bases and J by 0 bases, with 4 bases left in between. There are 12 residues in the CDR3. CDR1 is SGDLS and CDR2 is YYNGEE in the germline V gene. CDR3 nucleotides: TGTGCCAGCAGCATATTGAACACTGAAGCTTTCTTT. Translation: CASSILNTEAFF.

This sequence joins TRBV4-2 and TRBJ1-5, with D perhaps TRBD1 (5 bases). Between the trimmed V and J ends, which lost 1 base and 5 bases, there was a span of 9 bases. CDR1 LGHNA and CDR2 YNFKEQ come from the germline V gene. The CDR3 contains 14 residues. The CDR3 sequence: CASSQVDTYQPQHF. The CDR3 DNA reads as TGTGCCAGCAGCCAAGTGGACACCTATCAGCCCCAGCATTTT.

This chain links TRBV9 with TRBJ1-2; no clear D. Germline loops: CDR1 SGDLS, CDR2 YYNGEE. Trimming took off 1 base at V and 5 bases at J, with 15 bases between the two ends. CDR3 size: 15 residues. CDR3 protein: CASSVWNSPFYGYTF. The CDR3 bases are TGTGCCAGCAGCGTATGGAACAGTCCATTTTATGGCTACACCTTC. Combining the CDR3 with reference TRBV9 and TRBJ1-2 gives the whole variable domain DSGVTQTPKHLITATGQRVTLRCSPRSGDLSVYWYQQSLDQGLQFLIQYYNGEERAKGNILERFSAQQFPDLHSELNLSSLELGDSALYFCASSVWNSPFYGYTFGSGTRLTVV.

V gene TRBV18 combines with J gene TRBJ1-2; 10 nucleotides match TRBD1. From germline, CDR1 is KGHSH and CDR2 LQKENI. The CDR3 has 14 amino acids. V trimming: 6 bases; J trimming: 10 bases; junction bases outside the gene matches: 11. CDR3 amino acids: CASSPGTGVMDYTF. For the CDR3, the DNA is TGTGCCAGCTCGCCCGGGACAGGGGTAATGGACTACACCTTC.

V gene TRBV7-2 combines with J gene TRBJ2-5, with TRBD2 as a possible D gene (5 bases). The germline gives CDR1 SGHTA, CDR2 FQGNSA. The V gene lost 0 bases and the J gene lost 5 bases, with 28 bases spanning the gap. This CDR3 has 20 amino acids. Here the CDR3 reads CASSLALGLYSGPPGETQYF. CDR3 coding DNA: TGTGCCAGCAGCTTAGCGCTCGGGTTATATAGTGGCCCCCCGGGGGAGACCCAGTACTTC.

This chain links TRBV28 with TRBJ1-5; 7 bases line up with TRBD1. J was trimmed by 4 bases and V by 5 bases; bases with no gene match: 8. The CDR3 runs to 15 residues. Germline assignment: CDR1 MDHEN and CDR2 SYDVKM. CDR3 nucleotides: TGTGCCAGCAGTCGGACAGGCTGGGGGAATCAGCCCCAGCATTTT. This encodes CASSRTGWGNQPQHF.

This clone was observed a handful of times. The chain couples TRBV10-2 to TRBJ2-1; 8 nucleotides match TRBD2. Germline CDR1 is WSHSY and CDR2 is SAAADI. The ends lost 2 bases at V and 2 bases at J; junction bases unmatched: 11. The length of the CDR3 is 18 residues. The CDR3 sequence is CASSEGVGGRTPYNEQFF. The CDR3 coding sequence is TGCGCCAGCAGTGAGGGGGTAGGCGGGAGGACTCCCTACAATGAGCAGTTCTTC.

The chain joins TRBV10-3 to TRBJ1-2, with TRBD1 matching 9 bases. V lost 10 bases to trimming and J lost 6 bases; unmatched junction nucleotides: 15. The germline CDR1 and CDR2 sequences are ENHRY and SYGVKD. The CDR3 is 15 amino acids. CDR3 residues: CATLQPDRGQHGYTF. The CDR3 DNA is TGTGCCACCCTCCAACCGGACAGGGGACAGCATGGCTACACCTTC.

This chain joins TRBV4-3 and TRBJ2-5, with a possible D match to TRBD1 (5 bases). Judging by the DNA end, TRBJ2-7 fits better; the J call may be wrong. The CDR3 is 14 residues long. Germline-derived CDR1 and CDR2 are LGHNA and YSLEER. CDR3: CASSQDRVRYEQYF. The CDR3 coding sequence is TGCGCCAGCAGCCAAGACAGGGTGCGTTACGAGCAGTACTTC.

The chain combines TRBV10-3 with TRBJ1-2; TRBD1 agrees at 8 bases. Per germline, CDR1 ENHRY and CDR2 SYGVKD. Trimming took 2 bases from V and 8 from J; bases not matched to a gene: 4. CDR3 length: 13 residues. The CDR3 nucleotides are TGTGCCATCAGTGAGATGGACAGGGACGGCTACACCTTC. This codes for CAISEMDRDGYTF.

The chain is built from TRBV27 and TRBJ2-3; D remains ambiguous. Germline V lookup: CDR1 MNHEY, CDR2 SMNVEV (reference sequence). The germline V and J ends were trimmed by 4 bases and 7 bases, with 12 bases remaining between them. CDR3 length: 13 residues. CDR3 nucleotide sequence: TGTGCCAGCAGTTCCTCCACCCTTAATACGCAGTATTTT. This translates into CASSSSTLNTQYF.

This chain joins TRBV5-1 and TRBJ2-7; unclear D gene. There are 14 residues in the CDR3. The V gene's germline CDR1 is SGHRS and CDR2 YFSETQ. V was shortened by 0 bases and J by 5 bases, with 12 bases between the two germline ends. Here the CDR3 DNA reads TGCGCCAGCAGCTTGGATTCCCATCTAGACGAGCAGTACTTC. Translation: CASSLDSHLDEQYF.

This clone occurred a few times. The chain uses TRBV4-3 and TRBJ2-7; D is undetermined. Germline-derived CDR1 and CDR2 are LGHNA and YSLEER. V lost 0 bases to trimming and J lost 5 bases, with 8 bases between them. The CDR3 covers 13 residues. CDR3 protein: CASSQEALDEQYF. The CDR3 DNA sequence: TGCGCCAGCAGCCAAGAAGCCCTGGACGAGCAGTACTTC.

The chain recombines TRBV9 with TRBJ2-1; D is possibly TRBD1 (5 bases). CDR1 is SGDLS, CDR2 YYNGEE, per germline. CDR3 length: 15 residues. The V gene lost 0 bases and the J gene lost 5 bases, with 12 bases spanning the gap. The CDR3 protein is CASSVGGPWDNEQFF. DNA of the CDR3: TGTGCCAGCAGCGTAGGGGGCCCCTGGGACAATGAGCAGTTCTTC.

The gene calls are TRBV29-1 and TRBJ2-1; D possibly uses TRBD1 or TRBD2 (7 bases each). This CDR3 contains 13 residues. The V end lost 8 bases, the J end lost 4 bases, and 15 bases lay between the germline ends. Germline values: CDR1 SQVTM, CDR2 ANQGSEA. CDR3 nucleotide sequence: TGCAGCACGCAGGGGGGGCAGTACAATGAGCAGTTCTTC. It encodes CSTQGGQYNEQFF.

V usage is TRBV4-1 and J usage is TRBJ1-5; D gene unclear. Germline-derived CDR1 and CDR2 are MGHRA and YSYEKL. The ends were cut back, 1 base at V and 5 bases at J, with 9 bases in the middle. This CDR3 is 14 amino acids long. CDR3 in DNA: TGCGCCAGCAGCCAAGTCGAGGGTTATCAGCCCCAGCATTTT. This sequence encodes CASSQVEGYQPQHF.

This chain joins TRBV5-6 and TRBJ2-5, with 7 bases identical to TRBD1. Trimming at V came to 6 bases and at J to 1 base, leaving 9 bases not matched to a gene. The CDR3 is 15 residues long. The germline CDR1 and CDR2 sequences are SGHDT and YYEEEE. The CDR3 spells CASIVLGTAQETQYF. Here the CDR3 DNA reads TGTGCCAGCATCGTTCTAGGGACAGCCCAAGAGACCCAGTACTTC.

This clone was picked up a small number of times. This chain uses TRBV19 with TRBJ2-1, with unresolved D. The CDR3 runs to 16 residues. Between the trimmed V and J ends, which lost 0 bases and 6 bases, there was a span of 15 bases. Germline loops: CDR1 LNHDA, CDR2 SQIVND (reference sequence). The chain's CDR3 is CASSIDGEGFTNEQFF. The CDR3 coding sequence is TGTGCCAGTAGTATAGATGGCGAAGGATTTACCAATGAGCAGTTCTTC.

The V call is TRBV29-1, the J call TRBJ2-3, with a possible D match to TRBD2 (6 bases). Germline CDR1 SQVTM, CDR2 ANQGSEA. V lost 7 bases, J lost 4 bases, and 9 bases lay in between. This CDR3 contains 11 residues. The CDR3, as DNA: TGCAGCGGGGGACTTTCAGATACGCAGTATTTT. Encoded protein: CSGGLSDTQYF.

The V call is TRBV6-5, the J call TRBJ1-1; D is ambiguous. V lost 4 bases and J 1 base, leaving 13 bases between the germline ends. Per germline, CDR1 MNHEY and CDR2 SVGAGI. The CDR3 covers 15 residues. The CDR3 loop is CASSSVFSPNTEAFF. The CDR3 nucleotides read TGTGCCAGCAGTTCAGTATTTAGCCCGAACACTGAAGCTTTCTTT.

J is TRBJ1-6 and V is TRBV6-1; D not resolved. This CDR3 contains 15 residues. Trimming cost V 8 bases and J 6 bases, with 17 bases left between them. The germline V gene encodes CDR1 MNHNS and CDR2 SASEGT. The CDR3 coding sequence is TGTGCCAGCTCTGTAACAGCTCTGATTAATTCACCCCTCCACTTT. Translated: CASSVTALINSPLHF.

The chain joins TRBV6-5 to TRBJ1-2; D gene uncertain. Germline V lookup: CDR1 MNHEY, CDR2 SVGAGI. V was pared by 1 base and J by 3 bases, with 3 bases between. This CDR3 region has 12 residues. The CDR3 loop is CASSYLDYGYTF. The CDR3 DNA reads TGTGCCAGCAGTTACTTGGACTATGGCTACACCTTC.

CDR3 nucleotides: TGTGCCAGCAGCTTTGGCGGGGGGCAGCAGTTCTTC. Translating it yields CASSFGGGQQFF. The chain employs TRBV5-4 and TRBJ2-1; 8 positions agree with TRBD2. J lost 11 bases, V lost 2 bases, and 3 bases had no gene match. Germline values: CDR1 SGHNT, CDR2 YYREEE (reference sequence). This CDR3 is built from 12 residues.

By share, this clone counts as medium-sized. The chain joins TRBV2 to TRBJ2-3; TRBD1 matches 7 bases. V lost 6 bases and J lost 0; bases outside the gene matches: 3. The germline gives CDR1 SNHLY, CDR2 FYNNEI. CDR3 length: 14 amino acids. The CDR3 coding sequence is TGTGCCAGCAGGGCAGGGGGAAGCACAGATACGCAGTATTTT. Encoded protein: CASRAGGSTDTQYF.

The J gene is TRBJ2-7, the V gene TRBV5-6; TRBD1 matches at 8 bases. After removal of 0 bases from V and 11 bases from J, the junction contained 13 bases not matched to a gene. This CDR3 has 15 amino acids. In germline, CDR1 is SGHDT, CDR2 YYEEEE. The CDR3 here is CASSLAGTGDLVEYF. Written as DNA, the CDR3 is TGTGCCAGCAGCTTGGCGGGGACAGGTGATTTAGTGGAGTACTTC.

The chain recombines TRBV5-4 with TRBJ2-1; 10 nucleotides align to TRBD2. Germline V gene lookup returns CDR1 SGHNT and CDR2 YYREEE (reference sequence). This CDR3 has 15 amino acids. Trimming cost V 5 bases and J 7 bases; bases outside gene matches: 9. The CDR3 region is CASSTGTSVLNEQFF. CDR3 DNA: TGTGCCAGCAGTACTGGGACTAGCGTGTTAAATGAGCAGTTCTTC.

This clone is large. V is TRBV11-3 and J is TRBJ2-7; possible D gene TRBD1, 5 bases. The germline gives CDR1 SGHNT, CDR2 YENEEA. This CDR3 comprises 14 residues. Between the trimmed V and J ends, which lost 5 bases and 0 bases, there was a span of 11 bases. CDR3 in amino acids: CASSPGDSSYEQYF. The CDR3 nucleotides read TGTGCCAGCAGCCCCGGCGACAGCTCCTACGAGCAGTACTTC.

The DNA for the CDR3 is TGCAGCGTTGAATCGACAGGGAACTACGAGCAGTACTTC. This gives the protein CSVESTGNYEQYF. The chain couples TRBV29-1 to TRBJ2-7; 7 positions agree with TRBD1. The CDR3 runs to 13 residues. The ends lost 2 bases at V and 3 bases at J; junction bases unmatched: 4. Germline CDR1 SQVTM, CDR2 ANQGSEA.

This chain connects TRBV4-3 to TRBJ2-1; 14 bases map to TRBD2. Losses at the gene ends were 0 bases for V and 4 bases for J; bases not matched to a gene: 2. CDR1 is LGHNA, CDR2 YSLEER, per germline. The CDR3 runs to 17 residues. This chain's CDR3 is CASSQETSGGVYNEQFF. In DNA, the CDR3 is TGCGCCAGCAGCCAAGAGACTAGCGGGGGGGTATACAATGAGCAGTTCTTC.